In this sample, the clone carrying this TCR beta chain turned up once. The target antigen is unknown. With a much larger clone just one base away, this may be a read error. These data come from a study of regulatory T cells in long-lasting Graves disease. Notes on the study in general: With persistent disease, TRBV28, TRBJ1-2 and TRBJ2-5 were the favored segments.

Building the TCR beta libraries relied on iRepertoire HTBI primers, and CDR3 regions underwent Arm-PCR. TCRdb ran MiXCR on the multiplex PCR reads and lists one entry per CDR3 protein. The table lists 620,000 or so distinct CDR3 sequences, approximately 15% of them singletons. Noted time point: newly diagnosed GD, antithyroid drugs for less than 3 months. The TCR library was made from RNA that had been extracted from PBMCs in TRIzol. Germline CDR1 is MNHEY and CDR2 is SVGEGT. The V and J ends lost 8 bases and 1 base respectively, with 15 bases between them. The CDR3 is 15 residues long. The sample was also reused in another study, on T cells in Graves' hyperthyroidism and ophthalmopathy.

This material consisted of peripheral blood mononuclear cells (PBMCs), taken at new diagnosis, from a patient treated with antithyroid drugs. This TCR was recovered from a woman aged 25 to 39 with Graves disease. This rearrangement joins TRBV6-2 or TRBV6-3 to TRBJ1-5, with D maybe TRBD1 (6 bases). The CDR3 here is CASGWGADSNQPQHF. As DNA, the CDR3 is TGTGCCAGCGGTTGGGGGGCGGACAGCAATCAGCCCCAGCATTTT.